This TCR beta chain was profiled in a study of glioma-infiltrating T cells. Whole-study findings and limits: Non-neoplastic patients had below-expected tissue-blood divergence, while all gliomas exceeded expectation. Very few CDR3 sequences were shared between tissue and blood.

The germline gives CDR1 SGHTA, CDR2 FQGNSA. The V and J ends lost 0 bases and 7 bases respectively, with 7 bases between them. The CDR3 runs 13 residues. This clonotype was observed a handful of times. Its antigen is not known. TCR alpha and beta CDR3 regions were amplified from RNA using iRepertoire nested multiplex PCR. Input was about 100-450 ng of tissue mRNA or PBMC total RNA. Via MiXCR, TCRdb re-called the multiplex PCR reads, giving one row per CDR3 protein. Here the sample spans under 150,000 distinct CDR3 sequences, 30% to 40% being singletons. This sequence was found in a human donor with low-grade glioma or glioblastoma, undergoing nonglioma brain surgery, or in good health (not recorded which). Sequenced: glioma tissue, nonneoplastic brain tissue, or PBMCs (not recorded which). The gene calls are TRBV7-2 and TRBJ2-1, with D unclear. The CDR3, as DNA: TGTGCCAGCAGCTTAGCTCCAGTGAATGAGCAGTTCTTC. It translates to CASSLAPVNEQFF. The variable domain in full, with the rest retrieved from reference TRBV7-2 and TRBJ2-1, is GAGVSQSPSNKVTEKGKDVELRCDPISGHTALYWYRQSLGQGLEFLIYFQGNSAPDKSGLPSDRFSAERTGGSVSTLTIQRTQQEDSAVYLCASSLAPVNEQFFGPGTRLTVL.